This T cell receptor beta chain was captured in a study of regulatory T cells in long-lasting Graves disease. Regarding the study as a whole: Patients whose Graves' disease persisted exhibited lower TCR diversity than those newly diagnosed.

Per the germline V gene, CDR1 is MDHEN and CDR2 is SYDVKM. The CDR3 sequence is 16 residues long. V lost 3 bases, J lost 4 bases, and 17 bases lay in between. As for time point: persistent/refractory GD, antithyroid drugs over 5 years with positive TRAb. PBMC-derived RNA was used for the TCR library. Enrollment of patients was through an endocrinology department in Xi'an, China. Assembly of TCR beta libraries relied on iRepertoire HTBI primers together with Arm-PCR of CDR3 regions. Per the authors' pipeline: The samples included 60 to 65 TRBV and more than 12 TRBJ segments. MiXCR was run by TCRdb on the multiplex PCR reads, yielding one entry per CDR3 protein. For this entry, the V and J calls and clone size follow TCRdb and not the study's own pipeline. The table lists about 430,000 distinct CDR3 sequences, about 21% of them singletons. On this clonotype itself: Its antigen is unidentified.

This clonotype was obtained from a female donor with Graves disease. Source: peripheral blood mononuclear cells (PBMCs), taken when the disease was refractory, from a patient treated with antithyroid drugs. The rearrangement uses TRBV28 and TRBJ2-3; weak D call: TRBD1 (5 bases). The CDR3 is CASSFQEPRGADTQYF. CDR3 coding DNA: TGTGCCAGCAGTTTTCAGGAACCTAGGGGCGCAGATACGCAGTATTTT.